Following are 8 T cell receptor beta chains from one sample sequenced in a study of cytomegalovirus exposure and HLA in healthy donors. The primer mix had 60 Vbeta and 13 Jbeta primers. TCRdb keeps only in-frame clones here, not all; method: immunoSEQ multiplex PCR. The table lists hundreds of thousands of clones, approximately 88% of them singletons. Source material: PBMCs. The receptor set was obtained from a boy aged 2-9 years in good health and CMV-seronegative.

This clone has only a few counts. The DNA of the CDR3 is TGTGCCAGCAGCTACCTAATCGAGAACACTGAAGCTTTCTTT. Its protein is CASSYLIENTEAFF. The V call is TRBV7-9, the J call TRBJ1-1; D gene unclear. CDR1 and CDR2 from the germline V gene are SEHNR and FQNEAQ (reference sequence). Trimming left V 4 bases short and J 1 base short, with 10 bases between. This CDR3 comprises 14 residues.

To note about this clone: This is likely a read error, given that the CDR3 carries no conserved phenylalanine or tryptophan at its end. The chain links TRBV5-6 to TRBJ2-4; TRBD2 matches 8 bases. With 4 bases clipped from V and 7 bases from J, the junction kept 4 bases outside the gene matches. Germline CDR1 SGHDT, CDR2 YYEEEE. This CDR3 has 13 residues. As DNA, the CDR3 is TGTGCCAGCAGCCGGGGGGGGGAGAACATTCAGTACGTC. Residues: CASSRGGENIQYV.

CDR3 nucleotides: TGTGCCACCTCACAGGGCCCCTCCCTCTACAATGAGCAGTTCTTC. Its protein is CATSQGPSLYNEQFF. The rearrangement joins TRBV19 to TRBJ2-1; weak D call: TRBD1 (6 bases). Trimming removed 10 bases at V and 3 bases at J, with 19 bases between. CDR1 and CDR2 (germline): LNHDA, SQIVND (reference sequence). This CDR3 is 15 amino acids long.

The V and J genes are TRBV19 and TRBJ2-7; TRBD1 aligns across 7 bases. In germline, CDR1 is LNHDA, CDR2 SQIVND (reference sequence). CDR3 size: 14 residues. Losses at the gene ends were 1 base for V and 3 bases for J; bases not matched to a gene: 3. As DNA, the CDR3 is TGTGCCAGTAGTATAGCGGGACAGAACTACGAGCAGTACTTC. It specifies CASSIAGQNYEQYF.

The chain combines TRBV6-5 with TRBJ1-1, with 12 bases fitting TRBD1. CDR1 and CDR2 from the germline V gene are MNHEY and SVGAGI. CDR3 size: 15 residues. V dropped 7 bases and J dropped 7; count of bases not matched to a gene: 10. The CDR3 DNA reads TGTGCCAGCATCCACCGGGACAGGGGGCGGGGTGAAGCTTTCTTT. As protein: CASIHRDRGRGEAFF.

The chain couples TRBV27 to TRBJ2-1; TRBD2 matches at 7 bases. Germline CDR1 is MNHEY and CDR2 is SMNVEV (reference sequence). The CDR3 is 15 residues long. The ends lost 5 bases at V and 3 bases at J; junction bases unmatched: 7. CDR3: CASSLSGPLYNEQFF. Written as DNA, the CDR3 is TGTGCCAGCAGTCTTAGCGGGCCCCTCTACAATGAGCAGTTCTTC.

The rearrangement uses TRBV9 and TRBJ1-6; D not resolved. CDR1 and CDR2 from the germline V gene are SGDLS and YYNGEE. The CDR3 spans 15 residues. V shed 4 bases and J shed 5 bases, with 13 bases lying between them. The CDR3 DNA is TGTGCCAGCAGCCCCGCCGGACTAGATAATTCACCCCTCCACTTT. Its protein product is CASSPAGLDNSPLHF. Based on the CDR3 plus reference TRBV9 and TRBJ1-6, the full variable domain is DSGVTQTPKHLITATGQRVTLRCSPRSGDLSVYWYQQSLDQGLQFLIQYYNGEERAKGNILERFSAQQFPDLHSELNLSSLELGDSALYFCASSPAGLDNSPLHFGNGTRLTVT.

The DNA of the CDR3 is TGTGCCTGGAGCACAGGTACTCCCAGGGGGGCGGTAGGCTACACCTTC. This encodes CAWSTGTPRGAVGYTF. This sequence joins TRBV30 and TRBJ1-2; TRBD1 aligns across 7 bases. Trimming at V came to 3 bases and at J to 8 bases, leaving 18 bases not matched to a gene. Germline CDR1 reads GTSNPN; CDR2 reads SVGIG (reference sequence). The CDR3 is made up of 16 amino acids.